The 16 T cell receptor beta chains below come from one sample, sequenced in a study of T cell changes during pregnancy in multiple sclerosis. Profiling relied on immunoSEQ multiplex PCR, and the TCRdb table lists in-frame clones only, not all of them. The table lists 100,000 or so clones, around 90% of them singletons. This material consisted of peripheral blood, taken in the second trimester of pregnancy. These TCRs come from a female donor with multiple sclerosis, enrolled in a pregnancy study.

This clone has just one count. V usage is TRBV5-6 and J usage is TRBJ2-7; 9 bases map to TRBD2. V lost 3 bases, J lost 4 bases, and 14 bases stayed unmatched. The CDR3 is made up of 17 amino acids. Germline V gene sequence: CDR1 SGHDT, CDR2 YYEEEE. CDR3: CASSSTGTSRLPYEQYF. CDR3 nucleotide sequence: TGTGCCAGCAGCTCGACGGGGACTAGCCGATTACCTTACGAGCAGTACTTC.

This clone was counted once. The chain recombines TRBV5-1 with TRBJ1-1; 7 positions agree with TRBD1. CDR3 length: 12 amino acids. CDR1 is SGHRS, CDR2 YFSETQ, per germline. J gave up 5 bases and V 3 bases, and 1 base lay outside the gene matches. The CDR3 protein is CASSSGGTEAFF. The CDR3 DNA is TGCGCCAGCAGCTCAGGGGGTACTGAAGCTTTCTTT.

The genes are TRBV20-1 and TRBJ2-3; D not certain. Germline CDR1 and CDR2: DFQATT and SNEGSKA (reference sequence). This CDR3 comprises 11 residues. The V and J ends lost 6 bases and 4 bases respectively, with 8 bases between them. CDR3 region: CSAPRADTQYF. The CDR3 DNA sequence: TGCAGTGCGCCACGGGCAGATACGCAGTATTTT.

The rearrangement joins TRBV10-3 to TRBJ2-7, with D possibly being TRBD1 (5 bases). Germline CDR1 reads ENHRY; CDR2 reads SYGVKD. This CDR3 spans 11 amino acids. The ends were cut back, 2 bases at V and 6 bases at J, with 5 bases in the middle. CDR3 nucleotides: TGTGCCATCAGTGAGGGGGCCGAGCAGTACTTC. Translation: CAISEGAEQYF.

This chain uses TRBV9 with TRBJ2-3; D gene ambiguous. Germline assignment: CDR1 SGDLS and CDR2 YYNGEE. V was clipped by 0 bases and J by 0 bases, with 8 bases between them. This CDR3 is built from 15 residues. The CDR3 DNA is TGTGCCAGCAGCGTAGGGGCAGTAAGCACAGATACGCAGTATTTT. Protein: CASSVGAVSTDTQYF.

The V and J genes are TRBV4-2 and TRBJ1-5, with TRBD1 matching over 10 bases. The CDR3 contains 16 residues. The germline CDR1 and CDR2 sequences are LGHNA and YNFKEQ. V gave up 4 bases and J gave up 0 bases; unmatched junction bases: 3. The CDR3 region is CASSLRTGGSNQPQHF. CDR3 coding DNA: TGTGCCAGCAGCCTGCGGACAGGGGGTAGCAATCAGCCCCAGCATTTT.

This clone was detected once. The V gene is TRBV5-8, the J gene TRBJ2-5; a weak D match, TRBD1 (5 bases). The germline V gene encodes CDR1 SGHTS and CDR2 YDEGEE. The V end was cut by 2 bases, the J end by 5 bases, with 16 bases between. This CDR3 is 15 amino acids long. CDR3 sequence (DNA): TGTGCCAGCAGCTTTCGGACAACCAAAGAGGAGACCCAGTACTTC. It specifies CASSFRTTKEETQYF.

V gene TRBV11-1 combines with J gene TRBJ2-7, with D possibly TRBD2 on 5 matching bases. The CDR3 is 14 amino acids. Trimming removed 3 bases at V and 2 bases at J, with 11 bases between. Germline V gives CDR1 SGHAT, CDR2 FQDESV (reference sequence). The DNA of the CDR3 is TGTGCCAGCAGCTTTAACGGACTTACCTACGAGCAGTACTTC. Amino acid sequence: CASSFNGLTYEQYF.

The CDR3 DNA is TGTGCCAGCAGCTTACTCTCTCTGGTAGCGGGATCGGGAACCGGGGAGCTGTTTTTT. Its translation is CASSLLSLVAGSGTGELFF. The V call is TRBV13, the J call TRBJ2-2; 8 bases fit TRBD2. V trimming: 2 bases; J trimming: 5 bases; junction bases outside the gene matches: 16. Looked up from germline, CDR1 is PRHDT and CDR2 is FYEKMQ (reference sequence). The CDR3 totals 19 residues. Full variable domain (missing parts from reference TRBV13 and TRBJ2-2): AAGVIQSPRHLIKEKRETATLKCYPIPRHDTVYWYQQGPGQDPQFLISFYEKMQSDKGSIPDRFSAQQFSDYHSELNMSSLELGDSALYFCASSLLSLVAGSGTGELFFGEGSRLTVL.

V and J are TRBV27 and TRBJ2-4; maybe TRBD2 (5 bases). V gave up 7 bases and J gave up 3 bases, with 19 bases separating them. This CDR3 has 16 amino acids. The germline V gene has CDR1 MNHEY and CDR2 SMNVEV (reference sequence). The CDR3 region has the DNA TGTGCCAGCACTAGCATGGACCTAATAGGCAAAAACATTCAGTACTTC. Translated: CASTSMDLIGKNIQYF.

The chain is built from TRBV5-1 and TRBJ2-7; D is possibly TRBD2 (6 bases). V was trimmed by 0 bases and J by 1 base, leaving 14 bases between them. This CDR3 contains 16 residues. Germline V gene sequence: CDR1 SGHRS, CDR2 YFSETQ. In DNA, the CDR3 is TGCGCCAGCAGCTTGGATCCGGGAGCGGTGTCCTACGAGCAGTACTTC. Residues: CASSLDPGAVSYEQYF.

This chain connects TRBV27 to TRBJ1-5; D is undetermined. Germline assignment: CDR1 MNHEY and CDR2 SMNVEV (reference sequence). V lost 6 bases and J lost 1, with 7 bases in between. The CDR3 is 13 residues long. CDR3: CASRQMSNQPQHF. The DNA of the CDR3 is TGTGCCAGCAGACAGATGAGCAATCAGCCCCAGCATTTT.

V gene TRBV28 combines with J gene TRBJ1-3, with 11 bases lining up with TRBD1. The J segment lost 1 base and the V segment lost 5 bases, leaving 7 bases of the junction unmatched. Per germline, CDR1 MDHEN and CDR2 SYDVKM. The CDR3 sequence is 17 residues long. The CDR3 is CASSPWTGGSSGNTIYF. The CDR3 bases are TGTGCCAGCAGTCCTTGGACAGGGGGCAGTTCTGGAAACACCATATATTTT.

The chain employs TRBV11-2 and TRBJ2-7; D call uncertain. From germline, CDR1 is SGHAT and CDR2 FQNNGV. Trimming pared 2 bases from V and 3 bases from J, leaving 20 bases between. This CDR3 is built from 17 residues. The CDR3 sequence: CASSLRSSLRLHYEQYF. Written as DNA, the CDR3 is TGTGCCAGCAGCTTACGGAGTAGCCTGCGTTTGCACTACGAGCAGTACTTC.

V usage is TRBV7-9 and J usage is TRBJ1-1, with 7 nucleotides matching TRBD1. V trimming: 3 bases; J trimming: 3 bases; junction bases outside the gene matches: 10. Germline CDR1 and CDR2: SEHNR and FQNEAQ (reference sequence). The CDR3 consists of 16 residues. The chain's CDR3 is CASSFEGALKYTEAFF. The CDR3 DNA reads TGTGCCAGCAGCTTTGAGGGGGCGCTAAAGTACACTGAAGCTTTCTTT.

This clone was seen more than once but under ten times. A read error may account for a junction end that differs from germline. V usage is TRBV11-2 and J usage is TRBJ2-7; TRBD1 matches 9 bases. The germline V gene encodes CDR1 SGHAT and CDR2 FQNNGV. The CDR3 has 15 amino acids. CDR3 nucleotide sequence: TGTGCCAGCACCTTAGGGGACAGGGTGTTCGACGAGCAGTACTTC. Residues: CASTLGDRVFDEQYF.